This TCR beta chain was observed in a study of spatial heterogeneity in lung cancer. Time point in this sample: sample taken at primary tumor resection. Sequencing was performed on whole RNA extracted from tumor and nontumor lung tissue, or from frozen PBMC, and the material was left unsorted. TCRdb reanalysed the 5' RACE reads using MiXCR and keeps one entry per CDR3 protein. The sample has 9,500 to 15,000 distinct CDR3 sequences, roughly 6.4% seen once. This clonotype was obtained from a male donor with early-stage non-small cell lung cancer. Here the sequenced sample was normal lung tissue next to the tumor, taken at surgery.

DNA of the CDR3: TGTGCCAGCAGTTACTCGAGGGCAGCCCGGACCCAGTACTTC. Translated: CASSYSRAARTQYF. The rearrangement uses TRBV6-5 and TRBJ2-5; D perhaps matches TRBD2 (5 bases). V dropped 0 bases and J dropped 7 bases, with 12 bases sitting between them. The CDR3 is 14 residues long. CDR1 is MNHEY, CDR2 SVGAGI, per germline.